This TCR beta chain was identified during a study of control samples from healthy donors and cancer patients (dated by TCRdb to about 2020). The germline V gene yields SGHRS for CDR1 and YFSETQ for CDR2. The CDR3 runs 15 residues from the cysteine to the phenylalanine. Of all the DNA, just the CDR3 is kept, 45 bases in frame from base 1. After removal of 2 bases from V and 2 bases from J, the junction retains 3 bases not matched to a gene. The library was made by the immunoSEQ multiplex PCR assay. TCRdb carries this immuneACCESS record with in-frame sequences only. Its versions omit some clonotypes, under half of them owing to an unresolved V gene in the studies checked, with the rest unexplained. Here the sample has some 140,000 clones; about 94% occur a single time. About 14% of the sample lies in the top ten. This clone appeared once. The antigen it recognizes is unknown. No base quality information exists; no much larger clone differs at one position.

The V gene is TRBV5-1 and the J gene is TRBJ2-5; 10 central nucleotides agree with TRBD2. Sequencing was done on a sample of PBMCs. This TCR derives from a man aged 55 to 70 with colorectal cancer. Read as DNA, the sequence is TGCGCCAGCAGCTTACGAGCGGGGGGGCAAGAGACCCAGTACTTC. Its product reads: CASSLRAGGQETQYF.